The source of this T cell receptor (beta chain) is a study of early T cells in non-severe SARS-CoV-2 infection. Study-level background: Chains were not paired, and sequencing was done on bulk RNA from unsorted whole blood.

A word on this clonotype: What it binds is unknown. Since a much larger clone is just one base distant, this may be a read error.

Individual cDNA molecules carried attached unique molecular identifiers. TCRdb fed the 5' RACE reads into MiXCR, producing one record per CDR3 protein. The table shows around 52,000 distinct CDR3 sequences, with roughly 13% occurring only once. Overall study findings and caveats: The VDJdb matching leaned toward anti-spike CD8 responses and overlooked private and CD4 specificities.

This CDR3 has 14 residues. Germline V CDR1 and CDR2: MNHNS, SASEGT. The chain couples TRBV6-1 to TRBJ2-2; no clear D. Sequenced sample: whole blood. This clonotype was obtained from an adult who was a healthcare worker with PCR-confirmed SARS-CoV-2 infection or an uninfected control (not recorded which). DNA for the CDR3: TGTGCCAGCAGTGACAGTTCGAACACCGTGGAGCTGTTTTTT. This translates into CASSDSSNTVELFF.